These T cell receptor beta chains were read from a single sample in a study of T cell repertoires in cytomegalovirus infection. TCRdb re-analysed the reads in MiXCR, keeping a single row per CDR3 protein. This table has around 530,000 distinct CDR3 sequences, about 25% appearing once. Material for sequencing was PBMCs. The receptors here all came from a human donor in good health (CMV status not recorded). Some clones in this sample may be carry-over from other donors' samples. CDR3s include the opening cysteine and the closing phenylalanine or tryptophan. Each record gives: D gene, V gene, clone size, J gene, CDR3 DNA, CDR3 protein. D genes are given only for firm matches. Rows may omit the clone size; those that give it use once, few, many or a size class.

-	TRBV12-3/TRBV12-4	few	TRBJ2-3	TGTGCCAACCCCCCTTGGCGCACAGATACGCAGTATTTT	CANPPWRTDTQYF
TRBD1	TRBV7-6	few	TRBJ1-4	TGTGCCAGCAGCCCATATCCGGACAGGGGTGAAAAACTGTTTTTT	CASSPYPDRGEKLFF
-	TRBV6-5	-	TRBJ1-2	TGTGCCAGCAGCTTAGGCCCCTCCAGGGGCTACACCTTC	CASSLGPSRGYTF
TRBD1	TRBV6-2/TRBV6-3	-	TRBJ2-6	TGTGCCAGCAGTCGAAGACCGGGACAGCTCCTCCCTGGGGCCAACGTCCTGACTTTC	CASSRRPGQLLPGANVLTF
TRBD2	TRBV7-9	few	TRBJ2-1	TGTGCCAGCAGCGCACCTACTAGCGGAGAGCAGTTCTTC	CASSAPTSGEQFF
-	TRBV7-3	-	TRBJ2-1	TGTGCCAGCAGCTTACTAGTGGCGGGGCGAGGCTATTACAATGAGCAGTTCTTC	CASSLLVAGRGYYNEQFF
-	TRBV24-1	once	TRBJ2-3	TGTGCCACCAGTGAAGGGGGCGGGACAGACCACAGGGATACGCAGTATTTT	CATSEGGGTDHRDTQYF
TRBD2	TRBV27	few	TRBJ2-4	TGTGCCAGCAGCGGACTAGCGGGACTAGCCAAAAACATTCAGTACTTC	CASSGLAGLAKNIQYF
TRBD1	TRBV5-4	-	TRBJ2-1	TGTGCCAGCAGCTTGGTGGGAGCAGGGGGTGAGCAGTTCTTC	CASSLVGAGGEQFF
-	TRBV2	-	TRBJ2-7	TGTGCCAGCAACGACCGCCTAGAGCAGTACTTC	CASNDRLEQYF
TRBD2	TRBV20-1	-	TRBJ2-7	TGCAGTGCTAGGTTTGCTAGCGGGAGGGGGTACGAGCAGTACTTC	CSARFASGRGYEQYF
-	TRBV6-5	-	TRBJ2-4	TGTGCCAGCAGTTCGTCAGAACCAGCCAAAAACATTCAGTACTTC	CASSSSEPAKNIQYF
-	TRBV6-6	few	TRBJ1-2	TGTGCCAGCAGTTTTTATAACAGGGTTAACTATGGCTACACCTTC	CASSFYNRVNYGYTF
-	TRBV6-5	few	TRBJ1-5	TGTGCCAGCAGTCCGGCTTCCGGGACACGGTATCAGCCCCAGCATTTT	CASSPASGTRYQPQHF
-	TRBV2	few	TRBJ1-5	TGTGCCAGCAGTGAAGGAATAGGGGCGTCCCAGCATTTT	CASSEGIGASQHF
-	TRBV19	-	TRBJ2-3	TGTGCCAGTAACAGGGCTAGCGGACCTAGCACAGATACGCAGTATTTT	CASNRASGPSTDTQYF
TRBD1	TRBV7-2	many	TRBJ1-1	TGTGCCAGCAGCTTACGACAGGGTTGGACTGAAGCTTTCTTT	CASSLRQGWTEAFF
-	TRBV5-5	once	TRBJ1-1	TGTGCCAGCAGCTCCATGCGGACGGCGAGCGCTGAAGCTTTCTTT	CASSSMRTASAEAFF
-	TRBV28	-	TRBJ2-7	TGTGCCAGCAGTCAGCGGGTTACCTACGAGCAGTACTTC	CASSQRVTYEQYF
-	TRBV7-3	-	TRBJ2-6	TGTGCCAGCAGCCTACGTCCCGTGGGGGCTGGGGCCAACGTCCTGACTTTC	CASSLRPVGAGANVLTF
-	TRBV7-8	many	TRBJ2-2	TGTGCCAGCAGCCCCCTGAGGGCAACGAACACCGGGGAGCTGTTTTTT	CASSPLRATNTGELFF
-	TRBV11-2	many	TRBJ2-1	TGTGCCAGCAGCCTCCTTGCGGAAACCTTACTAGTTGATGAGCAGTTCTTC	CASSLLAETLLVDEQFF